A single sample gave rise to the 21 T cell receptor beta chains below, sequenced in a study of T-cell memory formation after mild COVID-19. MiXCR, applied by TCRdb to the 5' RACE reads, yields one record per CDR3 protein. The table includes 250,000 to 300,000 distinct CDR3 sequences, under 20% detected once. The specimen was PBMCs or a T cell subset sorted from them (not recorded which). Receptors were obtained from a man between 18 and 35 years old who had mild COVID-19 (a few samples of this study predate the infection). Cell type and time point are not known.

V and J are TRBV6-5 and TRBJ1-1; D call uncertain. V dropped 5 bases and J dropped 4 bases, with 14 bases sitting between them. Germline CDR1 and CDR2: MNHEY and SVGAGI. CDR3 size: 14 residues. The CDR3 is CASSPPGMGTEAFF. DNA for the CDR3: TGTGCCAGCAGTCCCCCCGGGATGGGCACTGAAGCTTTCTTT.

This clonotype was seen a few times. A read error may produce the germline difference seen at one junction end. V is TRBV4-1 and J is TRBJ2-1; weak D call: TRBD2 (6 bases). The CDR3 covers 13 residues. CDR1 is MGHRA and CDR2 is YSYEKL in the germline V gene. CDR3 bases: TGCGCCAGCAGCCAAGAGGGAGCGACTAGTGTCCTCTTC. Its translation is CASSQEGATSVLF.

V usage is TRBV11-2 and J usage is TRBJ1-1; a possible D gene is TRBD1 (5 bases). CDR1 is SGHAT and CDR2 is FQNNGV in the germline V gene. CDR3 length: 15 residues. The ends were cut back, 7 bases at V and 7 bases at J, with 22 bases in the middle. In nucleotides, the CDR3 is TGTGCCAGCACCCCAGGGCGGGGTAGACGACTTGAAGCTTTCTTT. Protein: CASTPGRGRRLEAFF.

This clonotype has more than one count but fewer than ten. The rearrangement uses TRBV6-1 and TRBJ1-5; D possibly corresponds to TRBD1 (6 bases). V gave up 6 bases and J gave up 0 bases, with 15 bases separating them. The CDR3 loop spans 16 amino acids. Germline V gene sequence: CDR1 MNHNS, CDR2 SASEGT. The CDR3 coding sequence is TGTGCCAGCAGGGGAAACGCAGGGGTTAGCAATCAGCCCCAGCATTTT. Protein product: CASRGNAGVSNQPQHF.

This clonotype has a count of ten or more. This rearrangement joins TRBV10-2 to TRBJ2-1, with TRBD1 matching 7 bases. CDR1 and CDR2 (germline): WSHSY, SAAADI. Trimming took 8 bases from V and 8 from J; bases not matched to a gene: 9. This CDR3 contains 13 residues. CDR3: CASADRDDDEQFF. CDR3 coding DNA: TGCGCCAGCGCCGACAGGGACGATGATGAGCAGTTCTTC.

This clonotype was seen a few times. The chain combines TRBV15 with TRBJ1-2; 11 bases line up with TRBD1. Germline CDR1 reads LNHNV; CDR2 reads YYDKDF (reference sequence). Trimming removed 3 bases from V and 9 bases from J; junction bases left unmatched: 12. The CDR3 consists of 16 residues. As DNA, the CDR3 is TGTGCCACCAGCAGCCCTAACCGGGACAGGGGGAAGAGCTACACCTTC. It is translated as CATSSPNRDRGKSYTF.

This clonotype was counted a few times. The chain recombines TRBV5-4 with TRBJ2-2, with a weak D call TRBD1 (6 bases). V shed 0 bases and J shed 3 bases, with 9 bases lying between them. The CDR3 length is 15 residues. The germline V gene encodes CDR1 SGHNT and CDR2 YYREEE (reference sequence). In DNA, the CDR3 is TGTGCCAGCAGCTTGGCCCGGACAGACACCGGGGAGCTGTTTTTT. Its translation is CASSLARTDTGELFF.

This clonotype has only a few counts. The chain recombines TRBV5-1 with TRBJ2-3; weak D call: TRBD2 (7 bases). CDR1 and CDR2 (germline): SGHRS, YFSETQ. This CDR3 is built from 14 residues. Trimming shortened V by 9 bases and J by 2 bases, and 16 bases separated the two germline ends. The CDR3 sequence is CAISRGGPTDTQYF. The CDR3 DNA reads as TGCGCCATATCTAGGGGGGGCCCCACAGATACGCAGTATTTT.

The chain recombines TRBV12-3 or TRBV12-4 with TRBJ1-2; 7 bases align to TRBD1. The CDR3 is 13 residues long. V lost 3 bases, J lost 5 bases, and 3 bases stayed unmatched. The CDR3 DNA reads as TGTGCCAGCAGTTTCTCACAGGGGTATGGCTACACCTTC. Its protein is CASSFSQGYGYTF.

The chain carries TRBV18 and TRBJ1-5, with 7 positions matching TRBD1. The CDR3 runs to 15 residues. Germline trimming cut 2 bases from V and 5 bases from J; bases unmatched to any gene: 6. From germline, CDR1 is KGHSH and CDR2 LQKENI. The CDR3: CASSPSTGDYQPQHF. Here the CDR3 DNA reads TGTGCCAGCTCACCAAGTACAGGGGATTATCAGCCCCAGCATTTT.

This clonotype has just a few counts. V gene TRBV6-6 combines with J gene TRBJ2-2; D unclear. Germline assignment: CDR1 MNHNY and CDR2 SVGAGI (reference sequence). The CDR3 totals 13 residues. Trimming took off 2 bases at V and 6 bases at J, with 7 bases between the two ends. CDR3 DNA: TGTGCCAGCAGTTACCCCCTATCCGGGGAGCTGTTTTTT. Its protein product is CASSYPLSGELFF.

This clonotype was recorded a few times. The J gene is TRBJ2-7, the V gene TRBV21-1; the table's D call, TRBD1, was not checked against the DNA. TRBV21-1 constitutes a pseudogene. The CDR3 contains 16 residues. The chain's CDR3 is CASTPPGAPGSYEQYV. The DNA of the CDR3 is TGTGCCAGCACTCCTCCGGGAGCCCCGGGCTCCTACGAGCAGTACGTC.

The chain joins TRBV9 to TRBJ1-1; 9 bases map to TRBD1. The CDR3 runs 16 residues. The ends lost 4 bases at V and 4 bases at J; junction bases unmatched: 11. Germline CDR1 and CDR2: SGDLS and YYNGEE. CDR3 DNA: TGTGCCAGCAGCACGTCGACAGGGGGGCCCTCCACTGAAGCTTTCTTT. It translates to CASSTSTGGPSTEAFF.

CDR3 in amino acids: CASRDPRITNYGYTF. DNA for the CDR3: TGTGCCAGCAGGGACCCTAGAATTACAAACTATGGCTACACCTTC. The chain carries TRBV2 and TRBJ1-2; D is unclear. The V and J ends lost 6 bases and 2 bases respectively, with 16 bases between them. This CDR3 has 15 residues. CDR1 and CDR2 (germline): SNHLY, FYNNEI.

This clonotype appeared a few times. The rearrangement links TRBV15 to TRBJ1-2, with no clear D. Trimming took off 1 base at V and 5 bases at J, with 14 bases between the two ends. The germline CDR1 and CDR2 sequences are LNHNV and YYDKDF (reference sequence). The CDR3 totals 15 residues. Here the CDR3 reads CATSRVSGSGYGYTF. The CDR3 DNA is TGTGCCACCAGCAGAGTTTCGGGGTCTGGGTATGGCTACACCTTC.

This clonotype was counted a few times. The chain is built from TRBV7-3 and TRBJ2-2, with unresolved D. V gave up 6 bases and J gave up 4 bases, with 6 bases separating them. CDR1 SGHTA and CDR2 FQGTGA come from the germline V gene. The CDR3 loop spans 12 amino acids. The CDR3 sequence: CASSSTTGELFF. CDR3 sequence (DNA): TGTGCCAGCAGTTCTACCACCGGGGAGCTGTTTTTT.

A few counts support this clonotype. The CDR3 loop reads CASSQGLGETGDGYTF. CDR3 bases: TGCGCCAGCAGCCAAGGGCTCGGTGAAACAGGGGATGGCTACACCTTC. The chain is built from TRBV4-3 and TRBJ1-2; 7 positions agree with TRBD1. Germline trimming cut 1 base from V and 6 bases from J; bases unmatched to any gene: 11. The CDR3 consists of 16 residues. In germline, CDR1 is LGHNA, CDR2 YSLEER.

This clonotype was recorded many times. This chain joins TRBV5-1 and TRBJ2-2; 10 bases match TRBD2. Germline trimming cut 4 bases from V and 1 base from J; bases unmatched to any gene: 7. There are 17 residues in the CDR3. CDR1 and CDR2 (germline): SGHRS, YFSETQ. CDR3 coding DNA: TGCGCCAGCAGCCAAGAGGGACTAGCGATGAACACCGGGGAGCTGTTTTTT. As protein: CASSQEGLAMNTGELFF.

The chain uses TRBV9 and TRBJ2-1; TRBD2 matches at 10 bases. The ends lost 1 base at V and 8 bases at J; junction bases unmatched: 9. The CDR3 contains 16 residues. Germline V gene lookup returns CDR1 SGDLS and CDR2 YYNGEE. The CDR3 DNA sequence: TGTGCCAGCAGCGTATATCATGGGCTAGCGGGGGATGAGCAGTTCTTC. Translating it yields CASSVYHGLAGDEQFF.

This clonotype appeared many times. V and J are TRBV28 and TRBJ2-2; 9 positions agree with TRBD1. V lost 6 bases to trimming and J lost 3 bases; unmatched junction nucleotides: 5. The CDR3 spans 15 residues. Germline assignment: CDR1 MDHEN and CDR2 SYDVKM. The CDR3 reads CASSLRTGDTGELFF. CDR3 nucleotides: TGTGCCAGCAGCTTACGGACAGGGGACACCGGGGAGCTGTTTTTT.

This rearrangement joins TRBV11-3 to TRBJ2-1, with 10 bases that match TRBD1. Germline V CDR1 and CDR2: SGHNT, YENEEA. V lost 1 base, J lost 7 bases, and 4 bases stayed unmatched. The CDR3 runs to 15 residues. Here the CDR3 reads CASSLGDRGGNEQFF. CDR3 nucleotide sequence: TGTGCCAGCAGCTTAGGGGACAGGGGTGGGAATGAGCAGTTCTTC.